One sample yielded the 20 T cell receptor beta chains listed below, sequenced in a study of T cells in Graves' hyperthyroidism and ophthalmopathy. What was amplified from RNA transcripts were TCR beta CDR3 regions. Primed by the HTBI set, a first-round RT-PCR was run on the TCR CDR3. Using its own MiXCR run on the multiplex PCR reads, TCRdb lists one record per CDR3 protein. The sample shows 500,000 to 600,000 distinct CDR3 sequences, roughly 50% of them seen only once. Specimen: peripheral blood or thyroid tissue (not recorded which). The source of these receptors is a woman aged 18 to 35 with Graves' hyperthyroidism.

As DNA, the CDR3 is TGCGCCAGCAGCCATACCCCCGGAAAGGGGATATACGAGCCCCAGCATTTT. It encodes CASSHTPGKGIYEPQHF. The gene calls are TRBV4-1 and TRBJ1-5; tentatively, D is TRBD1 (5 bases). This CDR3 is 17 amino acids long. V lost 3 bases to trimming and J lost 8 bases, with 23 bases between them. CDR1 and CDR2 (germline): MGHRA, YSYEKL.

For the CDR3, the DNA is TGCAGCGTTGGGGGCAGCAACTATGGCTACACCTTC. Translating gives CSVGGSNYGYTF. This sequence joins TRBV29-1 and TRBJ1-2, with D perhaps matching TRBD1 (5 bases). This CDR3 has 12 residues. The V end was cut by 4 bases, the J end by 2 bases, with 8 bases between. Germline values: CDR1 SQVTM, CDR2 ANQGSEA.

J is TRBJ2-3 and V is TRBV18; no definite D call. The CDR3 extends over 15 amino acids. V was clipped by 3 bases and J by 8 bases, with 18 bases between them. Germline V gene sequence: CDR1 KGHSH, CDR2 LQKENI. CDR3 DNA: TGTGCCAGCTCACCTGCCGGGTTGTACGCAGGTACGCAGTATTTT. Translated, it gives CASSPAGLYAGTQYF. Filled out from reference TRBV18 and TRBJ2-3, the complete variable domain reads NAGVMQNPRHLVRRRGQEARLRCSPMKGHSHVYWYRQLPEEGLKFMVYLQKENIIDESGMPKERFSAEFPKEGPSILRIQQVVRGDSAAYFCASSPAGLYAGTQYFGPGTRLTVL.

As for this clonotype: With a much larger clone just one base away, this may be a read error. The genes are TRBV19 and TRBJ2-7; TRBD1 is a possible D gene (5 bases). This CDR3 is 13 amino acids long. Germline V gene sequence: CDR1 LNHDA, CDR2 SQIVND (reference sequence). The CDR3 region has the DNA TGTGCCAGTGGTATAGTAGGGGTTTACGAGCAGTACTTC. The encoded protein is CASGIVGVYEQYF.

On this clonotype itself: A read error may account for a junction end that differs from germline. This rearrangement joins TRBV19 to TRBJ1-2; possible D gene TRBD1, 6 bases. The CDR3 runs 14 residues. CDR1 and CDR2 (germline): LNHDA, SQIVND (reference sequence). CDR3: CASTRTGNAYGCTF. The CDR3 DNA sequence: TGTGCCAGTACTCGAACAGGGAACGCCTATGGCTGCACCTTC.

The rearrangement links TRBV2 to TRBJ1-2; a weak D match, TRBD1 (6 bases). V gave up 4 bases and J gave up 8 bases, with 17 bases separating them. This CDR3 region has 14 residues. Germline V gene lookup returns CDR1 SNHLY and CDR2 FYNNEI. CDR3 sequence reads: CASSAPRTVLGYTF. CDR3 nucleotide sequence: TGTGCCAGCAGTGCCCCCCGGACAGTCTTAGGCTACACCTTC.

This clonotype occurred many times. The DNA of the CDR3 is TGTGCCATCAGGTCGACAGAGAAGAACACTGAAGCTTTCTTT. Translated: CAIRSTEKNTEAFF. This sequence joins TRBV10-3 and TRBJ1-1; possibly TRBD1 for D (5 bases). Trimming took 6 bases from V and 1 from J, leaving 12 bases between them. The CDR3 length is 14 residues. Germline assignment: CDR1 ENHRY and CDR2 SYGVKD.

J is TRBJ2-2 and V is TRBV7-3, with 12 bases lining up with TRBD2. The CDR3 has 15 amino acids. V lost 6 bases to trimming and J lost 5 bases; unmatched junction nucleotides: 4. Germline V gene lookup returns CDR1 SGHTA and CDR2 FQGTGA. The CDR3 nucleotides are TGTGCCAGCAGTCCTAGCGGGAGGGAGACCGGGGAGCTGTTTTTT. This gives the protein CASSPSGRETGELFF.

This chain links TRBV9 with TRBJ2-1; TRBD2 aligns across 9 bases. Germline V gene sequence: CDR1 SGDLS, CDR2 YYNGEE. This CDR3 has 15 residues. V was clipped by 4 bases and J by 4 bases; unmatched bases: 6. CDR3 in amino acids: CASSLAGVPYNEQFF. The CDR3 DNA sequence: TGTGCCAGCAGCTTAGCGGGAGTACCGTACAATGAGCAGTTCTTC.

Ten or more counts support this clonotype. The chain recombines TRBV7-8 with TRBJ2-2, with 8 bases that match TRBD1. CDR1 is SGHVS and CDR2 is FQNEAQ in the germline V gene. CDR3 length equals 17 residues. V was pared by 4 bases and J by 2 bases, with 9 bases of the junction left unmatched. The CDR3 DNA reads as TGTGCCAGCAGCTCCGTTAGCAGGGGGCTAAACACCGGGGAGCTGTTTTTT. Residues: CASSSVSRGLNTGELFF.

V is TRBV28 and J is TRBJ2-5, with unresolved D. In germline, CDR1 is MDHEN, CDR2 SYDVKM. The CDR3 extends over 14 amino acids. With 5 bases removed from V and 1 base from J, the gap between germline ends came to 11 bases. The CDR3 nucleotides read TGTGCCAGCAGTCCGACGGAGTTCCAAGAGACCCAGTACTTC. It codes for CASSPTEFQETQYF.

The CDR3 loop reads CASSLGWLAGFAGANVLTF. The CDR3 DNA is TGTGCCAGCAGCTTGGGATGGCTAGCGGGGTTCGCTGGGGCCAACGTCCTGACTTTC. The V gene is TRBV2, the J gene TRBJ2-6; 9 bases are shared with TRBD2. The germline gives CDR1 SNHLY, CDR2 FYNNEI. V trimming: 6 bases; J trimming: 2 bases; junction bases outside the gene matches: 14. CDR3 length equals 19 residues.

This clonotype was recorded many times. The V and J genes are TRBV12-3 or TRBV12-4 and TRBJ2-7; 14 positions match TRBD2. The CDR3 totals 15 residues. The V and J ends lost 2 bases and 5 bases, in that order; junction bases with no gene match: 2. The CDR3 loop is CASSLLGLAGDEQYF. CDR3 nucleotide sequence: TGTGCCAGCAGTTTACTGGGACTAGCGGGAGACGAGCAGTACTTC.

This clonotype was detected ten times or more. The CDR3 reads CASSFGVEETQYF. CDR3 nucleotides: TGTGCCAGCAGTTTCGGGGTAGAAGAGACCCAGTACTTC. The gene calls are TRBV12-3 or TRBV12-4 and TRBJ2-5, with a tentative D call TRBD2 (5 bases). The CDR3 runs to 13 residues. V was cut by 3 bases and J by 3 bases, with 8 bases left in between.

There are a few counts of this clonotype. CDR3 residues: CASRQGGNTEAFF. The CDR3, as DNA: TGTGCCAGCAGACAGGGAGGGAACACTGAAGCTTTCTTT. The chain recombines TRBV2 with TRBJ1-1; the D gene is possibly TRBD1 (6 bases). Germline CDR1 is SNHLY and CDR2 is FYNNEI. This CDR3 has 13 residues. The ends were cut back, 6 bases at V and 1 base at J, with 9 bases in the middle.

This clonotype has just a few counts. The CDR3 coding sequence is TGTGCCAGCGGGCCAGCGGGAGGGGCCCGGGAGGAGCAGTTCTTC. Translated: CASGPAGGAREEQFF. The chain couples TRBV7-3 to TRBJ2-1, with TRBD2 identical over 10 bases. CDR3 length: 15 residues. Per germline, CDR1 SGHTA and CDR2 FQGTGA. V lost 8 bases and J lost 10; bases outside the gene matches: 14.

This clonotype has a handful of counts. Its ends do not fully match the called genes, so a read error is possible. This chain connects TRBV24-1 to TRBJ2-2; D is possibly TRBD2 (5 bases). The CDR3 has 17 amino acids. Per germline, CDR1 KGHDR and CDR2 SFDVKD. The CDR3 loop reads CATSDPTALPTTGELLF. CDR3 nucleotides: TGTGCCACCAGTGATCCAACGGCCCTACCGACCACCGGGGAGCTGCTTTTT.

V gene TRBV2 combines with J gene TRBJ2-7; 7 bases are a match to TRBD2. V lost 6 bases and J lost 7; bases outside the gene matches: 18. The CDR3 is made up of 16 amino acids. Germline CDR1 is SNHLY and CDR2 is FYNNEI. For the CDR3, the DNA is TGTGCCAGCAGGGAGTTACTAGCGTTAGATTCGGATGAGCAGTACTTC. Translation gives CASRELLALDSDEQYF.

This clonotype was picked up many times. Written as DNA, the CDR3 is TGTGCCAGCAGCCAATTGGGACTTGGGTCCGAAAAACTGTTTTTT. Its protein is CASSQLGLGSEKLFF. This rearrangement joins TRBV14 to TRBJ1-4; D possibly corresponds to TRBD1 (5 bases). The V end was cut by 2 bases, the J end by 8 bases, with 15 bases between. The CDR3 has 15 amino acids. Germline-derived CDR1 and CDR2 are SGHDN and FVKESK.

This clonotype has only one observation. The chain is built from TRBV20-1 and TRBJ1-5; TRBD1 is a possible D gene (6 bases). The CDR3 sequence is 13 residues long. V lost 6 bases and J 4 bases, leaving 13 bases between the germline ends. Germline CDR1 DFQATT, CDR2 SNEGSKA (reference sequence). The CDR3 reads CSARGGWNQPQHF. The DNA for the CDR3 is TGCAGTGCCAGGGGTGGCTGGAATCAGCCCCAGCATTTT.